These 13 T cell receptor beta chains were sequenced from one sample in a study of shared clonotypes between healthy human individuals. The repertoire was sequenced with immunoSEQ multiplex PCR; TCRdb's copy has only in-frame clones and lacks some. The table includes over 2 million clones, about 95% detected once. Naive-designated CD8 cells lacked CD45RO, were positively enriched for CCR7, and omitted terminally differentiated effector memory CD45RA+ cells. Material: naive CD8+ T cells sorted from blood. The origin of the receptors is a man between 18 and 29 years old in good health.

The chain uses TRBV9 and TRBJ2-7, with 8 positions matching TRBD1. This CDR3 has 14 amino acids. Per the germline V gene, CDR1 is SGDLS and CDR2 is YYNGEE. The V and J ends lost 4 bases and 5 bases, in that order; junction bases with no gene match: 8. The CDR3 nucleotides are TGTGCCAGCAGCCCAAAGACAGGGGCTGACGAGCAGTACTTC. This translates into CASSPKTGADEQYF.

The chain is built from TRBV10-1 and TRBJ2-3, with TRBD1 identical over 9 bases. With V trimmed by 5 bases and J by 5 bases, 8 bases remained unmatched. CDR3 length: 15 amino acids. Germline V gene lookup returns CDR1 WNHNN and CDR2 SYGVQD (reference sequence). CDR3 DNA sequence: TGCGCCAGCAGTCCCGGGACAGGGAATGGAGATACGCAGTATTTT. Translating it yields CASSPGTGNGDTQYF.

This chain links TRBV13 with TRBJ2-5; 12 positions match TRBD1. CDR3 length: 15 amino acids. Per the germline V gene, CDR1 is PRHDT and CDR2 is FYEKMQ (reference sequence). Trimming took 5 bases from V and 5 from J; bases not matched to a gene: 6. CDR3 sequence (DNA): TGTGCCAGCAGCGAAGGGACAGGGGGCGCCGAGACCCAGTACTTC. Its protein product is CASSEGTGGAETQYF.

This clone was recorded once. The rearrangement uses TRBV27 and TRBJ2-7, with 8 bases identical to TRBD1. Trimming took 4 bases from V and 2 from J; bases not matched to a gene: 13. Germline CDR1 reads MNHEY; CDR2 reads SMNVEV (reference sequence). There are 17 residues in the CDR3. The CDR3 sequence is CASSSTGVASPTYEQYF. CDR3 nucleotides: TGTGCCAGCAGTTCGACAGGGGTGGCCTCTCCTACCTACGAGCAGTACTTC.

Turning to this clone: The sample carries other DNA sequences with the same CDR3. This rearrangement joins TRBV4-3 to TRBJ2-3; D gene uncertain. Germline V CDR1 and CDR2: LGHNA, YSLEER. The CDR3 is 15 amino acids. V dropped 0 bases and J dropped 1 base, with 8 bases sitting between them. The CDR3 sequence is CASSQDPSGTDTQYF. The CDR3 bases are TGCGCCAGCAGCCAAGATCCCAGTGGCACAGATACGCAGTATTTT.

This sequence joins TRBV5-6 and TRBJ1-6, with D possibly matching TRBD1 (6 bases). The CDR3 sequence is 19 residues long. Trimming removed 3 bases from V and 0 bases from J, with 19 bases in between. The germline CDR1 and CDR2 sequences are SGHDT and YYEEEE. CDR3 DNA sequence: TGTGCCAGCAGCTCATTCCCGGGACACCTAAGCTCCTATAATTCACCCCTCCACTTT. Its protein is CASSSFPGHLSSYNSPLHF.

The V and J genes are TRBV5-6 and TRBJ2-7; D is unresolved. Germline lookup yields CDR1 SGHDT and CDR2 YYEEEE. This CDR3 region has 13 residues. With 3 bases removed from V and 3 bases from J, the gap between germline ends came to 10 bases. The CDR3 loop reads CASSSNPGYEQYF. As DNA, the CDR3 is TGTGCCAGCAGCTCTAACCCGGGCTACGAGCAGTACTTC.

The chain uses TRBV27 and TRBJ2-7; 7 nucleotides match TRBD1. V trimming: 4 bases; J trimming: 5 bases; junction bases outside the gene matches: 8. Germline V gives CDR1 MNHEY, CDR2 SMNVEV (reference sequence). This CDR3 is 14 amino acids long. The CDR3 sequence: CASSSQGVDNEQYF. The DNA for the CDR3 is TGTGCCAGCAGTTCTCAGGGGGTTGATAACGAGCAGTACTTC.

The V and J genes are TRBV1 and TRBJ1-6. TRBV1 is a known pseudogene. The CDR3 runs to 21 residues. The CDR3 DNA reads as TGCACCAGCAGCCAAGGTACGGCGGACGGGAGATTTGGGTCCTATAATTCACCCCTCCACTTT. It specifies CTSSQGTADGRFGSYNSPLHF.

DNA of the CDR3: TGTGCCAGCGGATTTCAAACGAACAATGAGCAGTTCTTC. Translated, it gives CASGFQTNNEQFF. The genes are TRBV27 and TRBJ2-1; D is unresolved. Germline loops: CDR1 MNHEY, CDR2 SMNVEV (reference sequence). The V end was cut by 8 bases, the J end by 5 bases, with 13 bases between. The CDR3 has 13 amino acids.

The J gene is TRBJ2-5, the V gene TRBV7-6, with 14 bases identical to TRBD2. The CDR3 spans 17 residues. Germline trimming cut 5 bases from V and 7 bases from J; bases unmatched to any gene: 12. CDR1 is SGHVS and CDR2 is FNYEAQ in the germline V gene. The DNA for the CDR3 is TGTGCCAGCAGCCCCCCTCGGACTAGCGGGAGGATCGGGACCCAGTACTTC. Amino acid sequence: CASSPPRTSGRIGTQYF.

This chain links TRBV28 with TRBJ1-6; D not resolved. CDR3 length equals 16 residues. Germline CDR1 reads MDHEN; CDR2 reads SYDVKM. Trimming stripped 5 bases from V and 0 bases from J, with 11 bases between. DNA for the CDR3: TGTGCCAGCAGTCAACTCTCCTTCTCCTATAATTCACCCCTCCACTTT. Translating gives CASSQLSFSYNSPLHF. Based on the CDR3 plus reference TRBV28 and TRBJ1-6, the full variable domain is DVKVTQSSRYLVKRTGEKVFLECVQDMDHENMFWYRQDPGLGLRLIYFSYDVKMKEKGDIPEGYSVSREKKERFSLILESASTNQTSMYLCASSQLSFSYNSPLHFGNGTRLTVT.

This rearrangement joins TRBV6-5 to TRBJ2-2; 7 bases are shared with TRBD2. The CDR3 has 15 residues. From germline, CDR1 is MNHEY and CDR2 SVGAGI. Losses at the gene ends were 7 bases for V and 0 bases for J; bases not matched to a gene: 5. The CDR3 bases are TGTGCCAGCAAAATAGCGGGTGCGAACACCGGGGAGCTGTTTTTT. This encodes CASKIAGANTGELFF.